This is a list of T cell receptor beta chains from one sample in a study of cytomegalovirus exposure and HLA in healthy donors. Here immunoSEQ multiplex PCR was the method, and the copy in TCRdb shows in-frame clones only, minus some. The repertoire holds about 130,000 clones, with more than 80% as singletons. Sequencing was performed on PBMCs. The receptors were sampled from a man between 25 and 39 years old in good health and CMV-seronegative. CDR3s include the opening cysteine and the closing phenylalanine or tryptophan. The order of the fields is D gene, V gene, clone size, J gene, CDR3 length, CDR3 protein, CDR3 DNA. The D gene is left open where the match is weak. Clone size is given for some rows only: seen once, a few or many times, or a class if the clone is expanded.

D: TRBD2; V: TRBV27; size: .; J: TRBJ2-1; length: 15; CDR3: CASSLGWEGSNEQFF; DNA: TGTGCCAGCAGTTTGGGGTGGGAGGGCTCCAATGAGCAGTTCTTC
D: TRBD2; V: TRBV7-2; size: .; J: TRBJ2-7; length: 15; CDR3: CASSFTPAGASEQYF; DNA: TGTGCCAGCAGCTTCACCCCAGCGGGAGCATCCGAGCAGTACTTC
D: .; V: TRBV5-8; size: .; J: TRBJ1-2; length: 15; CDR3: CASTRRLVRTYGYTF; DNA: TGTGCCAGCACCCGGAGGCTAGTTCGGACGTATGGCTACACCTTC
D: TRBD1; V: TRBV29-1; size: .; J: TRBJ2-1; length: 15; CDR3: CSVAVTGGLYNEQFF; DNA: TGCAGCGTTGCGGTGACAGGGGGTTTGTACAATGAGCAGTTCTTC
D: TRBD1; V: TRBV6-5; size: few; J: TRBJ1-4; length: 15; CDR3: CASSYGTGTNEKLFF; DNA: TGTGCCAGCAGTTACGGGACAGGGACGAATGAAAAACTGTTTTTT
D: .; V: TRBV29-1; size: once; J: TRBJ1-1; length: 14; CDR3: CSAGLGTHNTEAFF; DNA: TGCAGCGCGGGCCTGGGGACACATAACACTGAAGCTTTCTTT
D: TRBD2; V: TRBV29-1; size: few; J: TRBJ2-2; length: 15; CDR3: CSVGGLAENTGELFF; DNA: TGCAGCGTTGGGGGACTAGCAGAGAACACCGGGGAGCTGTTTTTT
D: TRBD2; V: TRBV10-1; size: once; J: TRBJ2-3; length: 16; CDR3: CASSPGLAGSTDTQYF; DNA: TGCGCCAGCAGTCCCGGACTAGCGGGCAGCACAGATACGCAGTATTTT
D: .; V: TRBV13; size: .; J: TRBJ2-5; length: 16; CDR3: CASSLLGGTGQETQYF; DNA: TGTGCCAGCAGCTTACTCGGCGGGACGGGACAAGAGACCCAGTACTTC
D: TRBD1; V: TRBV5-1; size: .; J: TRBJ1-1; length: 12; CDR3: CASRPRQGEAFF; DNA: TGCGCCAGCAGACCAAGACAGGGCGAAGCTTTCTTT
D: .; V: TRBV4-1; size: few; J: TRBJ2-7; length: 15; CDR3: CASSQAEGGSYEQYF; DNA: TGCGCCAGCAGCCAAGCGGAGGGAGGCTCCTACGAGCAGTACTTC
D: .; V: TRBV6-5; size: .; J: TRBJ1-1; length: 15; CDR3: CASSYSRRGSTEAFF; DNA: TGTGCCAGCAGTTACTCCCGTAGGGGAAGCACTGAAGCTTTCTTT
D: TRBD2; V: TRBV12-5; size: .; J: TRBJ2-3; length: 16; CDR3: CASGTSGRPLTDTQYF; DNA: TGTGCTAGCGGGACTAGCGGGAGGCCCCTCACAGATACGCAGTATTTT
D: .; V: TRBV9; size: .; J: TRBJ1-1; length: 14; CDR3: CASSVDREGTEAFF; DNA: TGTGCCAGCAGCGTAGACAGGGAGGGGACTGAAGCTTTCTTT
D: .; V: TRBV7-2; size: .; J: TRBJ1-2; length: 14; CDR3: CASSPSAGGYGYTF; DNA: TGTGCCAGCAGCCCGTCTGCGGGAGGGTATGGCTACACCTTC
D: .; V: TRBV7-9; size: few; J: TRBJ2-2; length: 16; CDR3: CASSLVALPNTGELFF; DNA: TGTGCCAGCAGCTTAGTTGCGCTTCCTAACACCGGGGAGCTGTTTTTT
D: .; V: TRBV6-5; size: .; J: TRBJ2-3; length: 16; CDR3: CASSYGWRGPTDTQYF; DNA: TGTGCCAGCAGTTACGGTTGGCGGGGGCCCACAGATACGCAGTATTTT
D: .; V: TRBV10-1; size: .; J: TRBJ2-7; length: 15; CDR3: CASSEGQSYSYEQYF; DNA: TGCGCCAGCAGTGAGGGTCAGTCGTACTCCTACGAGCAGTACTTC
D: TRBD2; V: TRBV10-1; size: .; J: TRBJ2-3; length: 16; CDR3: CASSETGAGGVDTQYF; DNA: TGCGCCAGCAGTGAGACGGGCGCGGGAGGGGTTGATACGCAGTATTTT
D: .; V: TRBV6-6; size: .; J: TRBJ1-3; length: 14; CDR3: CASSRGSSGNTIYF; DNA: TGTGCCAGCAGTCGCGGATCCTCTGGAAACACCATATATTTT
D: TRBD1; V: TRBV6-4; size: .; J: TRBJ2-2; length: 15; CDR3: CASSDGQGATGELFF; DNA: TGTGCCAGCAGTGACGGTCAGGGGGCGACCGGGGAGCTGTTTTTT
D: .; V: TRBV5-6; size: .; J: TRBJ2-7; length: 14; CDR3: CASSWGDSSYEQYF; DNA: TGTGCCAGCAGCTGGGGGGATAGCTCCTACGAGCAGTACTTC
D: TRBD2; V: TRBV7-3; size: .; J: TRBJ2-3; length: 15; CDR3: CASSSAGGPPDTQYF; DNA: TGTGCCAGCAGCTCAGCGGGAGGGCCGCCAGATACGCAGTATTTT
D: .; V: TRBV5-1; size: .; J: TRBJ1-1; length: 14; CDR3: CASSVTQGDTEAFF; DNA: TGCGCCAGCAGCGTAACACAGGGTGATACTGAAGCTTTCTTT
D: .; V: TRBV10-1; size: .; J: TRBJ2-7; length: 15; CDR3: CASSELTGAFSEQYF; DNA: TGCGCCAGCAGTGAGCTGACAGGCGCGTTTTCTGAGCAGTACTTC
D: .; V: TRBV5-1; size: .; J: TRBJ2-7; length: 15; CDR3: CASSTGTPETYEQYF; DNA: TGCGCCAGCAGCACCGGGACACCAGAGACCTACGAGCAGTACTTC
D: .; V: TRBV18; size: .; J: TRBJ2-7; length: 14; CDR3: CASSPRRSSYEQYF; DNA: TGTGCCAGCTCACCACGCCGGAGCTCCTACGAGCAGTACTTC
D: .; V: TRBV6-5; size: .; J: TRBJ1-5; length: 15; CDR3: CASRPDSYSNQPQNF; DNA: TGTGCCAGCAGGCCCGACAGTTATAGCAATCAGCCCCAGAATTTT
D: .; V: TRBV18; size: .; J: TRBJ2-7; length: 14; CDR3: CASSPPLAGYEQYF; DNA: TGTGCCAGCTCACCACCTTTGGCAGGCTACGAGCAGTACTTC
D: .; V: TRBV19; size: .; J: TRBJ1-3; length: 15; CDR3: CASSIDQGPGNTIYF; DNA: TGTGCCAGTAGTATAGATCAGGGGCCTGGAAACACCATATATTTT
D: TRBD2; V: TRBV4-1; size: .; J: TRBJ2-1; length: 17; CDR3: CASSQVAGGTSYNEQFF; DNA: TGCGCCAGCAGCCAAGTAGCGGGAGGGACCTCCTACAATGAGCAGTTCTTC
D: .; V: TRBV7-9; size: .; J: TRBJ2-6; length: 18; CDR3: CASSTRQAGASGANVLTF; DNA: TGTGCCAGCAGCACCCGACAGGCGGGGGCCTCTGGGGCCAACGTCCTGACTTTC
D: .; V: TRBV28; size: .; J: TRBJ1-3; length: 13; CDR3: CASNLTSGNTIYF; DNA: TGTGCCAGCAACTTAACCTCTGGAAACACCATATATTTT
D: TRBD1; V: TRBV27; size: .; J: TRBJ1-1; length: 16; CDR3: CASSLRPGTGNTEAFF; DNA: TGTGCCAGCAGTCTTCGCCCCGGGACAGGGAACACTGAAGCTTTCTTT
D: .; V: TRBV6-1; size: .; J: TRBJ2-1; length: 15; CDR3: CASSDQGISYNEQFF; DNA: TGTGCCAGCAGTGACCAGGGGATCTCCTACAATGAGCAGTTCTTC
D: TRBD1; V: TRBV27; size: .; J: TRBJ1-2; length: 12; CDR3: CASFTGTEGYTF; DNA: TGTGCCAGTTTTACCGGGACAGAAGGCTACACCTTC